The 9 T cell receptor beta chains presented below share a single source sample, sequenced in a study of blood T cell repertoires in COVID-19. Assay used: immunoSEQ multiplex PCR; TCRdb lists only in-frame clones, some missing. The table has nearly 110,000 clones, around four fifths seen once. Specimen: peripheral blood. The receptor source for this set is a man between 65 and 79 years old with acute or convalescent COVID-19.

The chain joins TRBV28 to TRBJ1-1; 12 bases fit TRBD1. The junction had 14 bases not matched to a gene; V was cut back by 7 bases and J by 8 bases. CDR3 length: 16 amino acids. From germline, CDR1 is MDHEN and CDR2 SYDVKM. The CDR3 protein is CASTGRIGTGGGEAFF. CDR3 coding DNA: TGTGCCAGCACTGGTAGGATCGGGACAGGGGGCGGGGAAGCTTTCTTT.

The chain is built from TRBV7-6 and TRBJ2-3; TRBD2 matches at 12 bases. Germline CDR1 is SGHVS and CDR2 is FNYEAQ. V was pared by 4 bases and J by 3 bases, with 5 bases of the junction left unmatched. The CDR3 contains 16 residues. The CDR3 here is CASSSASGGATDTQYF. CDR3 DNA sequence: TGTGCCAGCAGCTCCGCTAGCGGGGGGGCAACAGATACGCAGTATTTT.

The V call is TRBV5-1, the J call TRBJ2-1, with TRBD2 identical over 13 bases. Germline CDR1 is SGHRS and CDR2 is YFSETQ. CDR3 length: 15 residues. Trimming took 5 bases from V and 7 from J; bases not matched to a gene: 6. Here the CDR3 reads CASRSPGLAGNEQFF. The CDR3 bases are TGCGCCAGCAGATCTCCGGGACTAGCGGGGAATGAGCAGTTCTTC.

J is TRBJ2-3 and V is TRBV18; 11 nucleotides match TRBD1. The CDR3 covers 15 residues. V lost 4 bases to trimming and J lost 6 bases; unmatched junction nucleotides: 6. The V gene's germline CDR1 is KGHSH and CDR2 LQKENI. CDR3 in DNA: TGTGCCAGCTCACGGGGACAGGGGGGCGCGGATACGCAGTATTTT. Residues: CASSRGQGGADTQYF. Supplemented by reference TRBV18 and TRBJ2-3, the full variable domain reads NAGVMQNPRHLVRRRGQEARLRCSPMKGHSHVYWYRQLPEEGLKFMVYLQKENIIDESGMPKERFSAEFPKEGPSILRIQQVVRGDSAAYFCASSRGQGGADTQYFGPGTRLTVL.

The V gene is TRBV3-1 (or the pseudogene TRBV3-2), the J gene TRBJ2-4; 8 bases are a match to TRBD1. The CDR3 spans 14 residues. V shed 4 bases and J 1 base; nucleotides not matched to a gene: 0. Germline loops: CDR1 LGHDT, CDR2 YNNKEL (reference sequence). The CDR3 loop is CASSPGGAKNIQYF. The CDR3 nucleotides are TGTGCCAGCAGCCCAGGGGGCGCCAAAAACATTCAGTACTTC.

This chain connects TRBV27 to TRBJ2-2, with 7 bases identical to TRBD1. CDR3 size: 16 residues. Germline V lookup: CDR1 MNHEY, CDR2 SMNVEV (reference sequence). Germline trimming cut 2 bases from V and 3 bases from J; bases unmatched to any gene: 6. The CDR3 loop is CASSLGPTGDTGELFF. The CDR3 coding sequence is TGTGCCAGCAGTTTAGGGCCAACAGGGGACACCGGGGAGCTGTTTTTT.

This chain connects TRBV5-6 to TRBJ1-1, with TRBD1 matching 7 bases. This CDR3 contains 17 residues. Germline trimming cut 0 bases from V and 0 bases from J; bases unmatched to any gene: 8. CDR1 and CDR2 from the germline V gene are SGHDT and YYEEEE. This chain's CDR3 is CASSLAGTEIVNTEAFF. The CDR3 nucleotides are TGTGCCAGCAGCTTGGCAGGGACAGAGATTGTGAACACTGAAGCTTTCTTT.

The chain combines TRBV20-1 with TRBJ1-2; D might be TRBD1 (6 bases). The CDR3 covers 11 residues. CDR1 DFQATT and CDR2 SNEGSKA come from the germline V gene (reference sequence). CDR3 DNA sequence: TGCAGGGCACTCAGGGGAACGGGCTACACCTTC. This encodes CRALRGTGYTF.

The rearrangement uses TRBV19 and TRBJ2-2; TRBD1 matches at 8 bases. This CDR3 has 15 residues. V lost 6 bases, J lost 5 bases, and 8 bases stayed unmatched. Germline loops: CDR1 LNHDA, CDR2 SQIVND (reference sequence). The CDR3 reads CASSTTGAGTGELFF. CDR3 sequence (DNA): TGTGCCAGTAGCACGACAGGGGCGGGGACCGGGGAGCTGTTTTTT.